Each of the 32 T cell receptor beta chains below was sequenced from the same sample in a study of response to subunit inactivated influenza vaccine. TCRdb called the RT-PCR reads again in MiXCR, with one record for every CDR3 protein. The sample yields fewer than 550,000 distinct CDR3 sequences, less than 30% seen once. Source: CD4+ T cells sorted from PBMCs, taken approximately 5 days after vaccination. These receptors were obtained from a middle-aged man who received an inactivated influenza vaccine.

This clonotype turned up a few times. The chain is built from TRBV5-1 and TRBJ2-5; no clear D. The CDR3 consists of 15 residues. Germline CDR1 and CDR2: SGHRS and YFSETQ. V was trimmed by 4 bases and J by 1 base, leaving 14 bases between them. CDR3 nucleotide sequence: TGCGCCAGCAGCGAAGCTTACCGACCCCAAGAGACCCAGTACTTC. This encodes CASSEAYRPQETQYF. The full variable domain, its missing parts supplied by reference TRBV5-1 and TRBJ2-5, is KAGVTQTPRYLIKTRGQQVTLSCSPISGHRSVSWYQQTPGQGLQFLFEYFSETQRNKGNFPGRFSGRQFSNSRSEMNVSTLELGDSALYLCASSEAYRPQETQYFGPGTRLLVL.

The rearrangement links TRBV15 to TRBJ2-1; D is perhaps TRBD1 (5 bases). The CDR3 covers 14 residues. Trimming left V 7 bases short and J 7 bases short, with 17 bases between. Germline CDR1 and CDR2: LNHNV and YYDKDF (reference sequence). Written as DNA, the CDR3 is TGTGCCACCATGGCCCGGCAGGGTTCGAATGAGCAGTTCTTC. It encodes CATMARQGSNEQFF.

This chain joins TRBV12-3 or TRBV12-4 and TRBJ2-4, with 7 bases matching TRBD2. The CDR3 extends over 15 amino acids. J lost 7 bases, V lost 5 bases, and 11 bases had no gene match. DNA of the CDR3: TGTGCCAGCAGTGGCTTGACGGGAGCGGGGAACATTCAGTACTTC. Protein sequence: CASSGLTGAGNIQYF.

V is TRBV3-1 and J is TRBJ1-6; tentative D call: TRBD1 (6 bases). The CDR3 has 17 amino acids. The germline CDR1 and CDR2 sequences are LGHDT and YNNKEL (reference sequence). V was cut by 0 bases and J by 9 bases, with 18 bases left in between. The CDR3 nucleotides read TGTGCCAGCAGCCAAGAAGGCGGGGGGCGATGGGGTTCACCCCTCCACTTT. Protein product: CASSQEGGGRWGSPLHF.

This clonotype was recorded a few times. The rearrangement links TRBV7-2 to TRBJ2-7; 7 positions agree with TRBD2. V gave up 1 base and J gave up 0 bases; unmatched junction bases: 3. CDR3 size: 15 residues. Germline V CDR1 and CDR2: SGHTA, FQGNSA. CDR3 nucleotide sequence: TGTGCCAGCAGCTTAGTTGCGGGGGACTCCTACGAGCAGTACTTC. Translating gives CASSLVAGDSYEQYF.

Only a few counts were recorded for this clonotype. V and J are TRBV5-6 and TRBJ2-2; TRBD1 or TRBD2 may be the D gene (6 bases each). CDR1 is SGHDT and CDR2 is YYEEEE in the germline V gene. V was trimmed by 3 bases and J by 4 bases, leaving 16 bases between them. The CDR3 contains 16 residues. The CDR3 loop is CASSWGAGVTTGELFF. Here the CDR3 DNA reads TGTGCCAGCAGCTGGGGGGCAGGGGTTACCACCGGGGAGCTGTTTTTT.

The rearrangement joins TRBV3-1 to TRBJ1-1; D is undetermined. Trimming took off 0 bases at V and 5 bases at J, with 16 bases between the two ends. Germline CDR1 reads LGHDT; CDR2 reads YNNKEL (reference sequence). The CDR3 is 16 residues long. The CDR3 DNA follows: TGTGCCAGCAGCCAAGATGTTAGGGTCGGAGGGACTGAAGCTTTCTTT. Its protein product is CASSQDVRVGGTEAFF. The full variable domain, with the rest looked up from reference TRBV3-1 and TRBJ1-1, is DTAVSQTPKYLVTQMGNDKSIKCEQNLGHDTMYWYKQDSKKFLKIMFSYNNKELIINETVPNRFSPKSPDKAHLNLHINSLELGDSAVYFCASSQDVRVGGTEAFFGQGTRLTVV.

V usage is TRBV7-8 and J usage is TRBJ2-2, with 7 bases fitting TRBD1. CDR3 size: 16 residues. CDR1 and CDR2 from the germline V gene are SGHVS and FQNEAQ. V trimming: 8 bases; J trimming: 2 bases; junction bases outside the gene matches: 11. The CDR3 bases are TGTGCCAGCCGCGCCCCGGGACAGATCAACACCGGGGAGCTGTTTTTT. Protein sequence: CASRAPGQINTGELFF. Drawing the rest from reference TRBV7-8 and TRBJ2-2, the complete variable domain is GAGVSQSPRYKVAKRGQDVALRCDPISGHVSLFWYQQALGQGPEFLTYFQNEAQLDKSGLPSDRFFAERPEGSVSTLKIQRTQQEDSAVYLCASRAPGQINTGELFFGEGSRLTVL.

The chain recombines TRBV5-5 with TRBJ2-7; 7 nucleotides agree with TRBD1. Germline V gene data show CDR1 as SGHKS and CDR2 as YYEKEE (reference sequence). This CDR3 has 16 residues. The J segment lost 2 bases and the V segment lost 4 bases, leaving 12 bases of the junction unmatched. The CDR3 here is CASSIGAGTATYEQYF. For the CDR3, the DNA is TGTGCCAGCAGCATCGGGGCCGGGACAGCCACCTACGAGCAGTACTTC. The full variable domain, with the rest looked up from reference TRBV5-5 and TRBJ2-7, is DAGVTQSPTHLIKTRGQQVTLRCSPISGHKSVSWYQQVLGQGPQFIFQYYEKEERGRGNFPDRFSARQFPNYSSELNVNALLLGDSALYLCASSIGAGTATYEQYFGPGTRLTVT.

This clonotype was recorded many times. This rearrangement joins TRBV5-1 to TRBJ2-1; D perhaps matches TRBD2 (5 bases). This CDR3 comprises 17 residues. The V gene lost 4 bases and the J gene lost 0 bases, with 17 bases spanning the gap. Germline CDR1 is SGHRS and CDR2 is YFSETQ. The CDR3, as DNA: TGCGCCAGCAGCCGGCCTAGGGCGGGTCTCTCCTACAATGAGCAGTTCTTC. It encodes CASSRPRAGLSYNEQFF. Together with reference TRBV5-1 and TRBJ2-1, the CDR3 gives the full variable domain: KAGVTQTPRYLIKTRGQQVTLSCSPISGHRSVSWYQQTPGQGLQFLFEYFSETQRNKGNFPGRFSGRQFSNSRSEMNVSTLELGDSALYLCASSRPRAGLSYNEQFFGPGTRLTVL.

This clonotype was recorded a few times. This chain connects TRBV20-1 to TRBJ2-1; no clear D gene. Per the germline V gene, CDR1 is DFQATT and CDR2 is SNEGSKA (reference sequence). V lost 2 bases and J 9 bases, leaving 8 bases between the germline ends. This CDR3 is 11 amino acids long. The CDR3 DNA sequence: TGCAGTGCTAGAACGACGGGTGAGCAGTTCTTC. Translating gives CSARTTGEQFF.

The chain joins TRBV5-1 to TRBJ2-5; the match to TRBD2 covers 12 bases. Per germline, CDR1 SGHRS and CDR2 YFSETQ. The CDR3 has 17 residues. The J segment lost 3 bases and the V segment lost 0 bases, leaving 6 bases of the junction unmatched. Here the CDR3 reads CASSLEASGGEKETQYF. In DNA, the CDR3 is TGCGCCAGCAGCTTGGAGGCTAGCGGGGGGGAAAAAGAGACCCAGTACTTC.

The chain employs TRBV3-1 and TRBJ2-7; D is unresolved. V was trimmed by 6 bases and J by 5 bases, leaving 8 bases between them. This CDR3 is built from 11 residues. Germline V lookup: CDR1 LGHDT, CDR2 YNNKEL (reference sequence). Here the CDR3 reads CASRRENEQYF. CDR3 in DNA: TGTGCCAGCAGACGAGAAAACGAGCAGTACTTC.

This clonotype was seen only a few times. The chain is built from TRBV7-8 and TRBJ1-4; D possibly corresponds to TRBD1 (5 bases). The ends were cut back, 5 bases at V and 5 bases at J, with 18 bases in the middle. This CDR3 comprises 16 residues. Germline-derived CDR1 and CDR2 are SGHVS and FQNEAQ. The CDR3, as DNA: TGTGCCAGCAGCCGCCCTGGGGGGACGATCAATGAAAAACTGTTTTTT. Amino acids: CASSRPGGTINEKLFF.

The CDR3 reads CASIPSQGRYEQYF. Here the CDR3 DNA reads TGTGCCAGCATCCCCTCGCAGGGTCGCTACGAGCAGTACTTC. V usage is TRBV27 and J usage is TRBJ2-7, with D perhaps matching TRBD1 (5 bases). Germline CDR1 reads MNHEY; CDR2 reads SMNVEV (reference sequence). Trimming took 7 bases from V and 3 from J, leaving 16 bases between them. This CDR3 comprises 14 residues.

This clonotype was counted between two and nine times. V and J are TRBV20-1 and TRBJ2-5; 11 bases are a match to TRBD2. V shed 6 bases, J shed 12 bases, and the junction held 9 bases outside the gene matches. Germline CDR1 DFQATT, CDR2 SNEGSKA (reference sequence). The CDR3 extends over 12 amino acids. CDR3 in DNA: TGCAGTGCGCCAGGGACTAGCGGAGCCGAGTACTTC. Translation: CSAPGTSGAEYF.

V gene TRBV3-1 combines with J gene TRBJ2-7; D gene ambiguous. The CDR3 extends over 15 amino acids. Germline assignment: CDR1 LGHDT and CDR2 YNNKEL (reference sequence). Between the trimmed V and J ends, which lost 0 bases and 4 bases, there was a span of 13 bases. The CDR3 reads CASSQDSQTFYEQYF. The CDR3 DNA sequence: TGTGCCAGCAGCCAAGATTCCCAGACTTTTTACGAGCAGTACTTC.

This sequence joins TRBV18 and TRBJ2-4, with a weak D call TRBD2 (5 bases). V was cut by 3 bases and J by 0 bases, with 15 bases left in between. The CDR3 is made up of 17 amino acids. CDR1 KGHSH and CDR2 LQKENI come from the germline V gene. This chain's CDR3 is CASSPSLAQVAKNIQYF. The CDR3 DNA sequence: TGTGCCAGCTCACCGTCCCTAGCCCAGGTAGCCAAAAACATTCAGTACTTC.

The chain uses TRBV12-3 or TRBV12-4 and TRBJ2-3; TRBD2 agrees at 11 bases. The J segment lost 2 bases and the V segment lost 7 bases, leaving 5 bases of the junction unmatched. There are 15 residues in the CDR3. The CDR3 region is CASIPGLAVTDTQYF. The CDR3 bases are TGTGCCAGCATCCCGGGACTAGCGGTCACAGATACGCAGTATTTT.

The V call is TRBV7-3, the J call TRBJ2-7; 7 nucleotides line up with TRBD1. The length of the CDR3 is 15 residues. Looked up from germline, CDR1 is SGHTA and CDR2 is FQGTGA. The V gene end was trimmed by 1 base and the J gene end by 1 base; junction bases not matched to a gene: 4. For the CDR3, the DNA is TGTGCCAGCAGCTTAAACCCGGGACAGTCCTACGAGCAGTACTTC. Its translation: CASSLNPGQSYEQYF.

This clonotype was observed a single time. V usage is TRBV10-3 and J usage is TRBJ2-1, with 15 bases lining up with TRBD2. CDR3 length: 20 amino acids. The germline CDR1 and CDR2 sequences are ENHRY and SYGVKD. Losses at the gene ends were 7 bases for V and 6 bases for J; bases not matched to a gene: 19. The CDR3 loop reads CAIKRGLAGGRTTGRNEQFF. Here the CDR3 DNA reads TGTGCCATCAAACGGGGACTAGCGGGGGGACGAACTACGGGGCGCAATGAGCAGTTCTTC.

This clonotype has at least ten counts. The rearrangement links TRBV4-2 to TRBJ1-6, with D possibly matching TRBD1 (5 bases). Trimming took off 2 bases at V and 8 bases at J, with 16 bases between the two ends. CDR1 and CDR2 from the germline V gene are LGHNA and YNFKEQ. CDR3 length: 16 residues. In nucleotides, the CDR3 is TGTGCCAGCAGCCAATTCCTTCAGGGTGGGGATTCACCCCTCCACTTT. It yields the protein CASSQFLQGGDSPLHF.

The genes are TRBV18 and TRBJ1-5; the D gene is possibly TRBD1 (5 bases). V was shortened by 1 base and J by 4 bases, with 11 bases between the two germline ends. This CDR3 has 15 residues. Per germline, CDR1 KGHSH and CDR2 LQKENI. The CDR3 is CASSPLGQGNQPQHF. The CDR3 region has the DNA TGTGCCAGCTCACCACTGGGTCAGGGTAATCAGCCCCAGCATTTT. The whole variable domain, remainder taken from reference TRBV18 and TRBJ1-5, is NAGVMQNPRHLVRRRGQEARLRCSPMKGHSHVYWYRQLPEEGLKFMVYLQKENIIDESGMPKERFSAEFPKEGPSILRIQQVVRGDSAAYFCASSPLGQGNQPQHFGDGTRLSIL.

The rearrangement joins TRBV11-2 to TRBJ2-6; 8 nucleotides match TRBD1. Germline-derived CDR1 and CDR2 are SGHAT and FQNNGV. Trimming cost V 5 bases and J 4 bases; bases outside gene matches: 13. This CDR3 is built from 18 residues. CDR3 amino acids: CASSTRGLAGGGANVLTF. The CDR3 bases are TGTGCCAGCAGCACCAGGGGGCTGGCTGGGGGGGGGGCCAACGTCCTGACTTTC.

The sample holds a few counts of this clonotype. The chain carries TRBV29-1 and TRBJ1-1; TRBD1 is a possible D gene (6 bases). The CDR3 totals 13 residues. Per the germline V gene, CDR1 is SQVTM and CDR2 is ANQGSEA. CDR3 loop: CTYREQMNTEAFF. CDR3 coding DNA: TGCACATACAGGGAACAAATGAACACTGAAGCTTTCTTT.

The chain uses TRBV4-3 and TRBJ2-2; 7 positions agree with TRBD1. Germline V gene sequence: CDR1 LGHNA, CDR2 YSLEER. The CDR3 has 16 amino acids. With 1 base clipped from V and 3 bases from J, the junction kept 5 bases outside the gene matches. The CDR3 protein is CASSQGSRGYTGELFF. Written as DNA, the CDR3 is TGCGCCAGCAGCCAAGGATCCAGGGGGTACACCGGGGAGCTGTTTTTT.

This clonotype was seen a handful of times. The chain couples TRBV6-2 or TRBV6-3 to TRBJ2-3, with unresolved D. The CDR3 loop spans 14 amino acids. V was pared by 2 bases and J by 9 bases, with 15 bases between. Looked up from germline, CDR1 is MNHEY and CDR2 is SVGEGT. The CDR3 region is CASSYGGDTTTQYF. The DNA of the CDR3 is TGTGCCAGCAGTTACGGTGGGGATACCACCACGCAGTATTTT.

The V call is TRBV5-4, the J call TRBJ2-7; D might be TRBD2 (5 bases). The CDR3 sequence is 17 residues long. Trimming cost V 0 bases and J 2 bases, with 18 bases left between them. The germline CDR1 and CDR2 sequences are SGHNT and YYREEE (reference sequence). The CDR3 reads CASSLAGGRAGTYEQYF. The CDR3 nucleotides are TGTGCCAGCAGCTTGGCCGGCGGGCGGGCAGGCACCTACGAGCAGTACTTC.

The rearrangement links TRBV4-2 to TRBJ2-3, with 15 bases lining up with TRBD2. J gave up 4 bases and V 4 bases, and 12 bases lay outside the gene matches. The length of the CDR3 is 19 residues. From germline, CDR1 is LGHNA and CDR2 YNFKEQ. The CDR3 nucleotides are TGTGCCAGCAGCCGAGGACTAGCGGGAGGGCCATTGGGTTCAGATACGCAGTATTTT. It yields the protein CASSRGLAGGPLGSDTQYF.

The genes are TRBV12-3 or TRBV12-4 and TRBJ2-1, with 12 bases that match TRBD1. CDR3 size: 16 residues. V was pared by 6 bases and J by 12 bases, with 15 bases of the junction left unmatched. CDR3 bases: TGTGCCAGCAGACTTCGCCGGGACAGGGGGCAGCGTGGGCAGTTCTTC. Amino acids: CASRLRRDRGQRGQFF.

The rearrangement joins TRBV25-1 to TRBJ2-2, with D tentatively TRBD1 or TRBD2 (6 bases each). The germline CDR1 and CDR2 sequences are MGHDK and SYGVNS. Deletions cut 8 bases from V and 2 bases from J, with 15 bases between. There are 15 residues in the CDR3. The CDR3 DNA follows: TGTGCCAGCCGGGGGCAGGGAACTAACACCGGGGAGCTGTTTTTT. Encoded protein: CASRGQGTNTGELFF.

The CDR3 sequence: CAWSLWGTEAFF. In DNA form, the CDR3 reads TGTGCCTGGAGTTTGTGGGGAACTGAAGCTTTCTTT. The genes are TRBV30 and TRBJ1-1; unclear D gene. This CDR3 has 12 residues. V was pared by 2 bases and J by 5 bases, with 9 bases between. Looked up from germline, CDR1 is GTSNPN and CDR2 is SVGIG (reference sequence).